This T cell receptor beta chain was retrieved from a study of blood T cell repertoires in COVID-19. The CDR3 spans 16 residues. V lost 4 bases, J lost 0 bases, and 4 bases stayed unmatched. Germline CDR1 reads SGDLS; CDR2 reads YYNGEE. Measured with immunoSEQ multiplex PCR; TCRdb has only the in-frame clones, and not every one. Found here are approximately 46,000 clones, 82% of them singletons; the top ten hold roughly 4.4%. V gene TRBV9 combines with J gene TRBJ2-1, with TRBD2 matching 10 bases. The clonotype originates from a woman in her seventies with acute or convalescent COVID-19. The sequenced sample consisted of peripheral blood. Here the CDR3 reads CASSIIAGGSYNEQFF. The CDR3 DNA reads as TGTGCCAGCAGCATTATAGCGGGAGGCTCCTACAATGAGCAGTTCTTC.